This TCR beta chain appears in the sequencing data of a study of shared clonotypes between healthy human individuals. In the sorted-subset replicate PCRs, around 200 ng DNA, around 30,000 T cell genomes, was used. Some clones are missing from TCRdb's copy, which holds only in-frame ones; the method was immunoSEQ multiplex PCR. The sample has about 980,000 clones, over 60% seen once. A word on this clone: Its cognate antigen is unknown. Other nucleotide sequences from this sample produce the same CDR3.

Splitting of CD4+ cells produced CD45RA+ naive and CD45RA-negative memory subsets. V was pared by 0 bases and J by 0 bases, with 6 bases between. Germline assignment: CDR1 SGDLS and CDR2 YYNGEE. This CDR3 spans 14 amino acids. Study-wide results and caveats: The diversity represented, both genetic and in exposure history, was limited by few donors.

The chain uses TRBV9 and TRBJ1-2; no reliable D call. The sample was memory CD4+ T cells sorted from blood. Subset in this sample: CD45RA-negative fraction. This receptor was taken from a man between 18 and 35 years old in good health. CDR3 in amino acids: CASSVGVANYGYTF. CDR3 sequence (DNA): TGTGCCAGCAGCGTAGGGGTGGCTAACTATGGCTACACCTTC.